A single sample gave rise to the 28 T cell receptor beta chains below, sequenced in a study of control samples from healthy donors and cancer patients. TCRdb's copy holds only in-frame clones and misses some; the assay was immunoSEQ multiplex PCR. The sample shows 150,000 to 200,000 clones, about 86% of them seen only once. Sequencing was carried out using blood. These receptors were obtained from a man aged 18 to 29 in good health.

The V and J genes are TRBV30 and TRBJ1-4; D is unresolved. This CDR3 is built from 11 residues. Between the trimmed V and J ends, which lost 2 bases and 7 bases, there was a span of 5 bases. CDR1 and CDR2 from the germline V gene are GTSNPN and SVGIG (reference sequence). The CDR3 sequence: CAWSSLEKLFF. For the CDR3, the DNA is TGTGCCTGGAGTTCCCTTGAAAAACTGTTTTTT.

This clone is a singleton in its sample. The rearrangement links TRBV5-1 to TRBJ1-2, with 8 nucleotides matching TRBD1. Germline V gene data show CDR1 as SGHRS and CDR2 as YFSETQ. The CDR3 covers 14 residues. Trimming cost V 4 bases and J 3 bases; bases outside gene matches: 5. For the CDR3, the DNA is TGCGCCAGCAGCGCGACAGGGGTCGACTATGGCTACACCTTC. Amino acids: CASSATGVDYGYTF.

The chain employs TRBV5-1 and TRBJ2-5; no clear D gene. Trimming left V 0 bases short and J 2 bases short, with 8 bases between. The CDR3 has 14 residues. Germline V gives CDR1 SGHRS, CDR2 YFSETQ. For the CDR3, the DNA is TGCGCCAGCAGCTTGGCCTCGGAACAAGAGACCCAGTACTTC. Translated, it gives CASSLASEQETQYF.

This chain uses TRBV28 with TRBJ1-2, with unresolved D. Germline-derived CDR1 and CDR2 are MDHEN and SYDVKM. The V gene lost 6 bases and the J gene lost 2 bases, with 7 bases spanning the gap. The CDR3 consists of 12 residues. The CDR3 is CASRTPNYGYTF. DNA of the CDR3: TGTGCCAGCAGGACACCGAACTATGGCTACACCTTC.

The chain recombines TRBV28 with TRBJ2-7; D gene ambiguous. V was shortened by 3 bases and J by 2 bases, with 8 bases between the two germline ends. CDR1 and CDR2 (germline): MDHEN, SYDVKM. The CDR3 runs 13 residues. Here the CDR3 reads CASSFGGPYEQYF. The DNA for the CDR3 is TGTGCCAGCAGTTTTGGCGGTCCCTACGAGCAGTACTTC. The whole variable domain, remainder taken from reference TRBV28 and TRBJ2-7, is DVKVTQSSRYLVKRTGEKVFLECVQDMDHENMFWYRQDPGLGLRLIYFSYDVKMKEKGDIPEGYSVSREKKERFSLILESASTNQTSMYLCASSFGGPYEQYFGPGTRLTVT.

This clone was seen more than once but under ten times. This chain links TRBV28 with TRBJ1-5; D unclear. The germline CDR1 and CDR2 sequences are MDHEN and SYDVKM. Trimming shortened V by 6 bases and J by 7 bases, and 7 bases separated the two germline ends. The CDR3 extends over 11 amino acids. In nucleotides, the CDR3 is TGTGCCAGCAGCGGGATCCAGCCCCAGCATTTT. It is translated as CASSGIQPQHF.

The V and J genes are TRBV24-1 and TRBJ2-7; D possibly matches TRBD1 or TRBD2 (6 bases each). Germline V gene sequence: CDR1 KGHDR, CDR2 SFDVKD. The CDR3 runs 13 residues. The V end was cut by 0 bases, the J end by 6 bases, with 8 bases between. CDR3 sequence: CATSDLEGGEQYF. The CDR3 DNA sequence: TGTGCCACCAGTGATTTGGAGGGGGGCGAGCAGTACTTC.

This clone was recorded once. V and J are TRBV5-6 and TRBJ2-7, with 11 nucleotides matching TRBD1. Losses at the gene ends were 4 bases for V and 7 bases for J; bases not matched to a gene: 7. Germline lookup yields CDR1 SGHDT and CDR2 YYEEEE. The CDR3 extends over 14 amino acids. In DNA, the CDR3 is TGTGCCAGCAGCCTGCGAGGGACAGGGGGGGAGCAGTACTTC. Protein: CASSLRGTGGEQYF. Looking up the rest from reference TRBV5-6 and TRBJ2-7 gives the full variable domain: DAGVTQSPTHLIKTRGQQVTLRCSPKSGHDTVSWYQQALGQGPQFIFQYYEEEERQRGNFPDRFSGHQFPNYSSELNVNALLLGDSALYLCASSLRGTGGEQYFGPGTRLTVT.

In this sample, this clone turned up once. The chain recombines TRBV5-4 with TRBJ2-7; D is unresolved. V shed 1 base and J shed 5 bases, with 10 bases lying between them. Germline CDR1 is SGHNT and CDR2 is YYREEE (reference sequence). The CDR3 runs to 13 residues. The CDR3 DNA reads TGTGCCAGCAGCTTGCTGGGTTTGAACGAGCAGTACTTC. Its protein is CASSLLGLNEQYF.

CDR3 residues: CASSAARGMNTGELFF. The CDR3 DNA reads as TGTGCCAGCAGCGCCGCCCGGGGGATGAACACCGGGGAGCTGTTTTTT. The chain combines TRBV9 with TRBJ2-2; a possible D gene is TRBD2 (6 bases). Trimming removed 3 bases from V and 1 base from J, with 13 bases in between. Germline V gene sequence: CDR1 SGDLS, CDR2 YYNGEE. CDR3 length equals 16 residues.

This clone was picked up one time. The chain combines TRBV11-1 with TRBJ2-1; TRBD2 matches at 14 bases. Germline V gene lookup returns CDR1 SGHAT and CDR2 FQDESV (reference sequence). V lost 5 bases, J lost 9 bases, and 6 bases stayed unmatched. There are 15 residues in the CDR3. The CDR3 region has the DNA TGTGCCAGCAGCCCCGGGACTAGCGGGGGTAGTGAGCAGTTCTTC. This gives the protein CASSPGTSGGSEQFF. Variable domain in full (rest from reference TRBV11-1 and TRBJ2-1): EAEVAQSPRYKITEKSQAVAFWCDPISGHATLYWYRQILGQGPELLVQFQDESVVDDSQLPKDRFSAERLKGVDSTLKIQPAELGDSAMYLCASSPGTSGGSEQFFGPGTRLTVL.

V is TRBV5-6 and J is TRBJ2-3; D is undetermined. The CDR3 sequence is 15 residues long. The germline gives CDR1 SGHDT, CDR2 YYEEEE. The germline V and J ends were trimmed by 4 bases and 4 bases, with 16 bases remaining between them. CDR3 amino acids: CASSKRLSGADTQYF. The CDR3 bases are TGTGCCAGCAGCAAAAGGTTATCAGGCGCAGATACGCAGTATTTT.

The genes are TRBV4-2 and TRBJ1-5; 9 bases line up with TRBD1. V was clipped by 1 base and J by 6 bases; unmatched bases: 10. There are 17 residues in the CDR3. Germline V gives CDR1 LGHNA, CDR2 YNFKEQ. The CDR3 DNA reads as TGTGCCAGCAGCCAAGTCCCGGACAGGGGCGGCAGTCAGCCCCAGCATTTT. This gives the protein CASSQVPDRGGSQPQHF.

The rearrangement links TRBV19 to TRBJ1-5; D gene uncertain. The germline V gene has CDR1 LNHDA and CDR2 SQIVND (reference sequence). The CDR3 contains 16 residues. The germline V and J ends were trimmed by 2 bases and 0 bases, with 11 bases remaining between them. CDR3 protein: CASSILHRNSNQPQHF. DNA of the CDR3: TGTGCCAGTAGTATACTTCACAGAAATAGCAATCAGCCCCAGCATTTT.

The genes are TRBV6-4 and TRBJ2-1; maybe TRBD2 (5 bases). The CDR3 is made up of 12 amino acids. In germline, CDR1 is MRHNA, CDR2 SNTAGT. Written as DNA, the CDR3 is TGTCACCTCCAGTCGGAGGTCGGGGAGCAGTTCTTC. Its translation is CHLQSEVGEQFF.

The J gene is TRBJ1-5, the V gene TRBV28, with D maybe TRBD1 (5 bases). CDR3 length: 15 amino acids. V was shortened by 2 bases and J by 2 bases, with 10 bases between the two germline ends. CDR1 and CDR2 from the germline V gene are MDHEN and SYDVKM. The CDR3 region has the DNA TGTGCCAGCAGTTTAGGTAGGGGAGGCAATCAGCCCCAGCATTTT. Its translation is CASSLGRGGNQPQHF. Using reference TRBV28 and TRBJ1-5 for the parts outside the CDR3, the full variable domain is DVKVTQSSRYLVKRTGEKVFLECVQDMDHENMFWYRQDPGLGLRLIYFSYDVKMKEKGDIPEGYSVSREKKERFSLILESASTNQTSMYLCASSLGRGGNQPQHFGDGTRLSIL.

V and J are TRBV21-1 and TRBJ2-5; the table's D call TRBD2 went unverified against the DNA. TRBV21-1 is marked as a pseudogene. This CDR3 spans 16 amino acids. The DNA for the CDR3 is TGTGCCAGCAGCAATCGACTAGCGGGGGCCCAAGAGACCCAGTACTTC. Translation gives CASSNRLAGAQETQYF.

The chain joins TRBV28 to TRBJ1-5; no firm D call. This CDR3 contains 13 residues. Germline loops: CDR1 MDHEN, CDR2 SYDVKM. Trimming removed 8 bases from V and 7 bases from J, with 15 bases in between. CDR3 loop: CASFRNGIQPQHF. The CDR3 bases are TGTGCCAGCTTTCGAAACGGGATCCAGCCCCAGCATTTT.

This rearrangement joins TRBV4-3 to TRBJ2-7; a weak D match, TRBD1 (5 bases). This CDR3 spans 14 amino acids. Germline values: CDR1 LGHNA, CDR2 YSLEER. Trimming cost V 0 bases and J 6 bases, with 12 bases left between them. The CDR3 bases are TGCGCCAGCAGCCAAGATTGGCAGGGCAGCGAGCAGTACTTC. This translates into CASSQDWQGSEQYF.

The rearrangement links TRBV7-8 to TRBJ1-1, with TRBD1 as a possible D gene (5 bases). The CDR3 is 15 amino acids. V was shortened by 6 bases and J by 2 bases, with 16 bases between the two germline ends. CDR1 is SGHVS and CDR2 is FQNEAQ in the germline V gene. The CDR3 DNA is TGTGCCAGCAGGGGGTGGGACGACTCCAACACTGAAGCTTTCTTT. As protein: CASRGWDDSNTEAFF.

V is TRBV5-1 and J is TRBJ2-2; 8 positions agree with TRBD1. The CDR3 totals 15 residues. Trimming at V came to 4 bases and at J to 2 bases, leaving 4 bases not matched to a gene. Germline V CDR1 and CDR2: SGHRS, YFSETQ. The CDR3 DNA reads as TGCGCCAGCAGCCCTGGACAGGGAAACACCGGGGAGCTGTTTTTT. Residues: CASSPGQGNTGELFF.

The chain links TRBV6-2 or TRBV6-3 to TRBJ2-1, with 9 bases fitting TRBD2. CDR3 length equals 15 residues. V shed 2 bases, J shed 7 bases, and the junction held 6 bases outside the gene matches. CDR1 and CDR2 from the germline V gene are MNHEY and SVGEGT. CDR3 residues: CASSYTDSGGNEQFF. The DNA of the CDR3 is TGTGCCAGCAGTTACACAGATAGCGGGGGAAATGAGCAGTTCTTC.

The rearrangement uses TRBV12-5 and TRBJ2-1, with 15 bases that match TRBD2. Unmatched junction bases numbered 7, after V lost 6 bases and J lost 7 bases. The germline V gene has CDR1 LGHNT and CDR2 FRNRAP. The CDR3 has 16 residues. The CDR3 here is CASGYGLAGGPNEQFF. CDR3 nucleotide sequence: TGTGCTAGTGGCTACGGACTAGCGGGGGGGCCGAATGAGCAGTTCTTC. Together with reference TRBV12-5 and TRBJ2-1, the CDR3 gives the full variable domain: DARVTQTPRHKVTEMGQEVTMRCQPILGHNTVFWYRQTMMQGLELLAYFRNRAPLDDSGMPKDRFSAEMPDATLATLKIQPSEPRDSAVYFCASGYGLAGGPNEQFFGPGTRLTVL.

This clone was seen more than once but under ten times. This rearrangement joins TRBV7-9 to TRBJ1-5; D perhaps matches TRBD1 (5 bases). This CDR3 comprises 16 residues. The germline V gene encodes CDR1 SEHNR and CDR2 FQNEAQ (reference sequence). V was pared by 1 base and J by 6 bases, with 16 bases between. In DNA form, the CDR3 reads TGTGCCAGCAGCTTAGAATTGGGACGTGTAGGTCAGCCCCAGCATTTT. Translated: CASSLELGRVGQPQHF.

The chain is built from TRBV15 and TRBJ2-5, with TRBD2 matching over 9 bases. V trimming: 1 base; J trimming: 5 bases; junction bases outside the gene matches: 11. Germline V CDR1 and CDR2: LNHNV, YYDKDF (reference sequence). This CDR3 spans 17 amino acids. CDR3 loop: CATSRGLLAGVSETQYF. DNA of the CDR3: TGTGCCACCAGCAGAGGTTTACTAGCGGGCGTTTCGGAGACCCAGTACTTC.

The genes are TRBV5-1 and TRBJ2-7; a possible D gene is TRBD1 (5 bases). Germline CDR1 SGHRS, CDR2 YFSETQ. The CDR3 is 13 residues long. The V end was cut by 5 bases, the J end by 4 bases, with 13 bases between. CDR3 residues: CASRTTESYEQYF. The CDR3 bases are TGCGCCAGCAGGACGACAGAATCGTACGAGCAGTACTTC.

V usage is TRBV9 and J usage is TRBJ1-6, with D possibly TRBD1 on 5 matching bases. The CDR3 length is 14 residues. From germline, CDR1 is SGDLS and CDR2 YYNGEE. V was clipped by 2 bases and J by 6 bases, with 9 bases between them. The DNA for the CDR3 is TGTGCCAGCAGCGTTGCCGGGGCTAATTCACCCCTCCACTTT. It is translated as CASSVAGANSPLHF.

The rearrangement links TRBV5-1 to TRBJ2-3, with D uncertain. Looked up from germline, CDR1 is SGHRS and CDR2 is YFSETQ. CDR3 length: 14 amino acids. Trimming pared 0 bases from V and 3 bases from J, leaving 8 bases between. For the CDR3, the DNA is TGCGCCAGCAGCTTGGACGTAGGGACAGATACGCAGTATTTT. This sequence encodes CASSLDVGTDTQYF.